This section outlines one TCR beta chain sequence together with its context. Antigen specificity is unknown. This record comes from a study of shared clonotypes between healthy human individuals. Study in general: Each donor had three CD4 naive, three CD4 memory, two CD8 naive and one CD8 memory plate. Study-wide results and caveats: With a handful of donors compared, 4.5% to 6.5% of naive CD4 clonotypes were shared. Clonotype sharing among donors likely depends on sequencing depth.

The germline V and J ends were trimmed by 5 bases and 0 bases, with 11 bases remaining between them. Germline CDR1 and CDR2: MGHRA and YSYEKL. This CDR3 has 14 residues. Assay execution proceeded at the deep level. Measured with immunoSEQ multiplex PCR; TCRdb has only the in-frame clones, and not every one. The table lists around 2.1 million clones, approximately 94% of them singletons. As defined, naive CD8 cells were CD45RO-negative and positively selected for CCR7, with terminally differentiated effector memory CD45RA+ cells excluded. Sequenced input: naive CD8+ T cells from PBMCs. The sequence was collected from a man younger than 30 in good health. Some clones in this sample may be carry-over from other donors' samples. V usage is TRBV4-1 and J usage is TRBJ2-7; the D gene is possibly TRBD2 (5 bases). In DNA form, the CDR3 reads TGCGCCAGCAGCATCCGGGGTAACTCCTACGAGCAGTACTTC. It encodes CASSIRGNSYEQYF.